This T cell receptor (beta chain) is drawn from a study of T cells in Graves' hyperthyroidism and ophthalmopathy. TCR beta CDR3 regions were amplified from RNA transcripts. First-round RT-PCR targeting the TCR CDR3 was performed with the HTBI primer set. TCRdb reprocessed the multiplex PCR reads with MiXCR, giving one entry per CDR3 protein. The sample shows around 760,000 distinct CDR3 sequences, over 35% of them seen only once. This clonotype occurred once. The germline gene is not matched at one end of the junction; a read error may be the cause. Germline loops: CDR1 SGHTA, CDR2 FQGNSA. CDR3 length: 17 residues.

This TCR came from a woman aged 35 to 49 with Graves' hyperthyroidism. This chain links TRBV7-2 with TRBJ2-2; TRBD2 is a possible D gene (5 bases). Source material: blood. CDR3 sequence: CASSQDLLGRLGGELFF. For the CDR3, the DNA is TGCGCCAGCAGCCAAGATCTTTTGGGGAGATTGGGCGGGGAGCTGTTTTTT.